This T cell receptor (beta chain) was sequenced during a study of Ad26.COV2.S vaccination and SARS-CoV-2 variants. CDR3 length equals 14 residues. V was pared by 5 bases and J by 4 bases, with 18 bases between. Germline loops: CDR1 GTSNPN, CDR2 SVGIG (reference sequence). Method: immunoSEQ multiplex PCR; TCRdb's copy keeps in-frame clones and lacks some. Of some 480,000 clones listed, roughly 85% were seen once; the top ten hold roughly 13%. Documented treatment: 15 to 20 received Ad26.COV2.S at low or high dose, single or two shots; roughly five received placebo; per-sample allocation not given. Samples analyzed were those drawn on day 63 after the first vaccine or placebo injection.

The rearrangement links TRBV30 to TRBJ2-7; tentatively, D is TRBD2 (6 bases). The sample consisted of peripheral blood, taken in a trial of Ad26.COV2.S vaccine versus placebo. The receptor comes from a person between 18 and 65 years old who received the Ad26.COV2.S COVID-19 vaccine or a placebo. The CDR3 here is CAWGSGGGLYEQYF. Written as DNA, the CDR3 is TGTGCCTGGGGCTCTGGGGGAGGCCTTTACGAGCAGTACTTC.